This T cell receptor beta chain was profiled in a study of T cell changes during pregnancy in multiple sclerosis. Sequenced by immunoSEQ multiplex PCR; TCRdb stores in-frame clones only, minus some. The sample comprises about 22,000 clones, about 90% of which are singletons, and less than 9.5% rests with the top ten. The CDR3 totals 17 residues. The germline gives CDR1 MDHEN, CDR2 SYDVKM. J lost 9 bases, V lost 2 bases, and 12 bases had no gene match. The chain has TRBV28 and TRBJ2-3, with 12 bases fitting TRBD2. Specimen: CD8+ T cells from peripheral blood mononuclear cells, collected after pregnancy. The receptor was isolated from a female donor with multiple sclerosis, enrolled in a pregnancy study. DNA of the CDR3: TGTGCCAGCAGTTTACACTTATCGGGACTAGCGGGTAAGACGCAGTATTTT. It is translated as CASSLHLSGLAGKTQYF.